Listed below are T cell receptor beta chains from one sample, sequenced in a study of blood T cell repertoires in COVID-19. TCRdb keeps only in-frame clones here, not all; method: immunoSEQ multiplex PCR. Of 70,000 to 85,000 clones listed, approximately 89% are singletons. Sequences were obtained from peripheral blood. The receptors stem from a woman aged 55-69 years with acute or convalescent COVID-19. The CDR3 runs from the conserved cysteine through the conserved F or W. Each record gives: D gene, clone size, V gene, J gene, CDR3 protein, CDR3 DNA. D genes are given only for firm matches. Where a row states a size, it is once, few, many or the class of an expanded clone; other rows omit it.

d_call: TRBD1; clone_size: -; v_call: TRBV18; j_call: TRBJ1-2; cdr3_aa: CASSMTGEFGYTF; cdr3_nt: TGTGCCAGCTCGATGACAGGGGAGTTTGGCTACACCTTC
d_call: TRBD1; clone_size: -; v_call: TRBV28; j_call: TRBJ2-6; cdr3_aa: CASLPGGLGSGANVLTF; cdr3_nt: TGTGCCAGCCTCCCAGGGGGTCTGGGCTCTGGGGCCAACGTCCTGACTTTC
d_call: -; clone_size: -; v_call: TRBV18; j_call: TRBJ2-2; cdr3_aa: CASSPPPDLNTGELFF; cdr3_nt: TGTGCCAGCTCACCACCCCCAGACTTAAACACCGGGGAGCTGTTTTTT
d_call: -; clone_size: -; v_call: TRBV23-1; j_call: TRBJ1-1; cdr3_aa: CASSQSGERDYGNTEAFF; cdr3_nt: TGCGCCAGCAGTCAATCTGGGGAAAGAGACTACGGGAACACTGAAGCTTTCTTT
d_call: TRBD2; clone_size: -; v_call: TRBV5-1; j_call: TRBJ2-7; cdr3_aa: CASWEGLAGTYEQYF; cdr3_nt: TGCGCCAGCTGGGAGGGACTAGCGGGAACCTACGAGCAGTACTTC
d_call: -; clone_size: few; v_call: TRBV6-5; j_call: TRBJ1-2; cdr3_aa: CASSPSGAGEGYTF; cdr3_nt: TGTGCCAGCAGTCCCTCAGGGGCAGGGGAAGGCTACACCTTC
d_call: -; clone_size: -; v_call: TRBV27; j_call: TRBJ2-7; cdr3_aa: CASSFRTESTYEQYF; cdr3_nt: TGTGCCAGCAGTTTCCGGACAGAGAGCACCTACGAGCAGTACTTC
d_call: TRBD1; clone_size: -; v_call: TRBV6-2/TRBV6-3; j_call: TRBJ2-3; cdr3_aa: CASSGGTGIWDTQYF; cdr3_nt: TGTGCCAGCAGTGGAGGGACAGGGATTTGGGATACGCAGTATTTT
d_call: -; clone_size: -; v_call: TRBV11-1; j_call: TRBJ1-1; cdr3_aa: CASSELVRTENTEAFF; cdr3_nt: TGTGCCAGCAGCGAGTTGGTTCGGACAGAGAACACTGAAGCTTTCTTT
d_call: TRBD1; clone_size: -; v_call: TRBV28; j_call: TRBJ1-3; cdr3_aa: CASSLVPPLTGTAGNTIYF; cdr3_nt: TGTGCCAGCAGTTTAGTCCCCCCACTAACCGGGACAGCTGGAAACACCATATATTTT
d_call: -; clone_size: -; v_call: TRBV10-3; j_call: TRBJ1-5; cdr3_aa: CAISESFDSKYSNQPQHF; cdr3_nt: TGTGCCATCAGTGAGTCGTTCGACAGTAAGTATAGCAATCAGCCCCAGCATTTT
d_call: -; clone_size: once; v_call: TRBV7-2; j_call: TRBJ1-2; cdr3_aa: CASSSKSGGQGGGYTF; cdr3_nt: TGTGCCAGCAGCTCTAAAAGTGGGGGTCAGGGAGGTGGCTACACCTTC
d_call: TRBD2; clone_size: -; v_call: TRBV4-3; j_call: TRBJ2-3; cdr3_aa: CASSQDIGLAGGQTDTQYF; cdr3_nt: TGCGCCAGCAGCCAAGATATCGGGCTAGCGGGGGGGCAGACAGATACGCAGTATTTT
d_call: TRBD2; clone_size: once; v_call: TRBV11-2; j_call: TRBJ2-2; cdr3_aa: CASITGTRNTGELFF; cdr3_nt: TGTGCCAGCATCACCGGGACTAGGAACACCGGGGAGCTGTTTTTT
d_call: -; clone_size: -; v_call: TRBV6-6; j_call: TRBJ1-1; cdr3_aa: CASSYGTLNTEAFF; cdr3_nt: TGTGCCAGCAGTTACGGGACACTGAACACTGAAGCTTTCTTT
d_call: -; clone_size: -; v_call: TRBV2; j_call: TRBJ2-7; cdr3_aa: CASTFVQGSSYEQYF; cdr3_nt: TGTGCCAGCACGTTCGTACAGGGTAGCTCCTACGAGCAGTACTTC
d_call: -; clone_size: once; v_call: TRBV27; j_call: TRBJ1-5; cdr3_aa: CASRQGNSNQPQHF; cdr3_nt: TGTGCCAGCCGCCAGGGGAATAGCAATCAGCCCCAGCATTTT
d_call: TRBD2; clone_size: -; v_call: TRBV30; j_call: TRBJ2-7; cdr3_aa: CAWSGGGYEQYF; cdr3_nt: TGTGCCTGGAGTGGGGGGGGCTACGAGCAGTACTTC
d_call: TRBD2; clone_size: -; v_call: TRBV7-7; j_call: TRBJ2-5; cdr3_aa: CASSLTSGAPVAQYF; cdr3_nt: TGTGCCAGCAGCTTAACTAGCGGGGCCCCCGTGGCCCAGTACTTC
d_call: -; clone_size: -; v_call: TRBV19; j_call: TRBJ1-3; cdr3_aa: CAGGTGGNTIYF; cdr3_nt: TGTGCCGGTGGCACAGGCGGAAACACCATATATTTT
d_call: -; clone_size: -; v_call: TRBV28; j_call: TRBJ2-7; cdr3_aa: CASSLVQVGEQYF; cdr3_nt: TGTGCCAGCAGTTTAGTACAGGTGGGCGAGCAGTACTTC
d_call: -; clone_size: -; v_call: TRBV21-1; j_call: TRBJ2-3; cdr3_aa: CASSKPLPQYF; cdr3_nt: TGTGCCAGCAGCAAACCCCTCCCGCAGTATTTT
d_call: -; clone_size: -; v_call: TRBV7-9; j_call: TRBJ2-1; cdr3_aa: CASSTLGLRSGEQFF; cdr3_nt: TGTGCCAGCAGTACTCTGGGACTCCGTAGCGGTGAGCAGTTCTTC
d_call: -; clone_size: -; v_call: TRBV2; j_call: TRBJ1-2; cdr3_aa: CASSEGQNYGYTF; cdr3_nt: TGTGCCAGCAGTGAGGGGCAGAACTATGGCTACACCTTC
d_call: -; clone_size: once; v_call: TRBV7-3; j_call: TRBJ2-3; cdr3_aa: CASSLGTDTQYF; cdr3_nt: TGTGCCAGCAGCCTAGGCACAGATACGCAGTATTTT
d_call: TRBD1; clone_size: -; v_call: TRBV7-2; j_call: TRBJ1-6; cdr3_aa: CASSSTGVVSPLHF; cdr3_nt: TGTGCCAGCAGCTCGACAGGGGTAGTTTCACCCCTCCACTTT